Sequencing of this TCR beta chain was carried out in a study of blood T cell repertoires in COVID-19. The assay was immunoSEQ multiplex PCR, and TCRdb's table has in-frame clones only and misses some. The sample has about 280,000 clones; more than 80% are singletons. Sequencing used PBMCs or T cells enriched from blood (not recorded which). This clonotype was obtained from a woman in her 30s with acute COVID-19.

CDR3 nucleotides: TGTGCCAGCAGTTTGGGTCCCCCAGGGGGCACCTACAATGAGCAGTTCTTC. Residues: CASSLGPPGGTYNEQFF. The V gene is TRBV27, the J gene TRBJ2-1; 8 nucleotides match TRBD1. The CDR3 covers 17 residues. Germline V lookup: CDR1 MNHEY, CDR2 SMNVEV (reference sequence). V lost 3 bases and J lost 2; bases outside the gene matches: 9.